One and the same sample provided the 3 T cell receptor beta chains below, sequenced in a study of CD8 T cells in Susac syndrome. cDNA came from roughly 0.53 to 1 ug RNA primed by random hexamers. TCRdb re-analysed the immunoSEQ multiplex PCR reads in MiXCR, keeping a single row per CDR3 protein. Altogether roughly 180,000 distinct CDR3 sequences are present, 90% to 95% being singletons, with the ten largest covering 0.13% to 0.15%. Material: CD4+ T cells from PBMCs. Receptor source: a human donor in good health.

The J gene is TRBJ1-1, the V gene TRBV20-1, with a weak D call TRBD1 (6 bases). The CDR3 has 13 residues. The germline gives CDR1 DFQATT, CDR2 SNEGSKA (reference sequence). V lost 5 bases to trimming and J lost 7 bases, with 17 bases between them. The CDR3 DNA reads TGCAGTGCTGGTGGACAGAGAGTTGGTGAAGCTTTCTTT. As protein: CSAGGQRVGEAFF.

The CDR3 DNA is TGTGCCAGCAGCTCTACATCGAGCAATCAGCCCCAGCATTTT. It translates to CASSSTSSNQPQHF. The chain has TRBV7-2 and TRBJ1-5; D is undetermined. Germline lookup yields CDR1 SGHTA and CDR2 FQGNSA. The germline V and J ends were trimmed by 4 bases and 1 base, with 8 bases remaining between them. The length of the CDR3 is 14 residues. The variable domain in full, completed from reference TRBV7-2 and TRBJ1-5, reads GAGVSQSPSNKVTEKGKDVELRCDPISGHTALYWYRQSLGQGLEFLIYFQGNSAPDKSGLPSDRFSAERTGGSVSTLTIQRTQQEDSAVYLCASSSTSSNQPQHFGDGTRLSIL.

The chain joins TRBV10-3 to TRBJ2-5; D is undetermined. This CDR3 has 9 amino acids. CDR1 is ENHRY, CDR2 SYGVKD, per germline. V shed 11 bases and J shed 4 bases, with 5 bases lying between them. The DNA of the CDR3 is TGTGCCCCTCCAGAGACCCAGTACTTC. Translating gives CAPPETQYF.